The 15 T cell receptor beta chains below all came from one sample that was sequenced in a study of T cells in Graves' hyperthyroidism and ophthalmopathy. The investigators amplified TCR beta CDR3 regions from RNA transcripts. In the first-round RT-PCR of the TCR CDR3, the HTBI primer set was used. TCRdb reprocessed the multiplex PCR reads with MiXCR, giving one entry per CDR3 protein. Here the sample spans around 610,000 distinct CDR3 sequences, approximately 14% being singletons. The sequencing sample was made of blood. These receptors were collected from a woman in her 40s with Graves' ophthalmopathy.

The V gene is TRBV5-1, the J gene TRBJ2-7, with 9 bases identical to TRBD1. Germline V lookup: CDR1 SGHRS, CDR2 YFSETQ. The V gene end was trimmed by 8 bases and the J gene end by 7 bases; junction bases not matched to a gene: 16. CDR3 size: 15 residues. CDR3 amino acids: CASRWGRTGAFEQYF. CDR3 nucleotide sequence: TGCGCCAGTAGGTGGGGAAGGACAGGGGCTTTTGAGCAGTACTTC.

This clonotype was seen ten or more times. The genes are TRBV28 and TRBJ2-7; perhaps TRBD1 as D (6 bases). Trimming removed 4 bases from V and 2 bases from J, with 12 bases in between. CDR1 is MDHEN, CDR2 SYDVKM, per germline. This CDR3 region has 14 residues. This chain's CDR3 is CASSYPDSTYEQYF. CDR3 DNA: TGTGCCAGCAGTTATCCGGACAGCACCTACGAGCAGTACTTC. Using reference TRBV28 and TRBJ2-7 for the parts outside the CDR3, the full variable domain is DVKVTQSSRYLVKRTGEKVFLECVQDMDHENMFWYRQDPGLGLRLIYFSYDVKMKEKGDIPEGYSVSREKKERFSLILESASTNQTSMYLCASSYPDSTYEQYFGPGTRLTVT.

This clonotype was recorded many times. Germline and junction disagree at one end, which may indicate a read error. The CDR3 nucleotides are TGTGCCAGCAGCTTAAGGGGGGATAACTCACCCCTCCACTTT. Amino acids: CASSLRGDNSPLHF. The V call is TRBV7-2, the J call TRBJ1-6; D is perhaps TRBD1 (6 bases). This CDR3 region has 14 residues. The germline V gene encodes CDR1 SGHTA and CDR2 FQGNSA.

The chain carries TRBV4-2 and TRBJ2-7; a possible D gene is TRBD1 (6 bases). Deletions cut 4 bases from V and 4 bases from J, with 17 bases between. CDR3 length: 15 residues. Per germline, CDR1 LGHNA and CDR2 YNFKEQ. The CDR3 reads CASSRIRGQIYEQYF. The CDR3 nucleotides read TGTGCCAGCAGCCGGATCAGGGGCCAAATTTACGAGCAGTACTTC.

This clonotype was counted ten times or more. The CDR3 sequence is CASSISGEAYEQYF. As DNA, the CDR3 is TGTGCCAGCAGTATCTCGGGAGAGGCCTACGAGCAGTACTTC. The chain joins TRBV7-9 to TRBJ2-7; D might be TRBD2 (6 bases). The germline gives CDR1 SEHNR, CDR2 FQNEAQ (reference sequence). The V end lost 6 bases, the J end lost 2 bases, and 14 bases lay between the germline ends. The CDR3 spans 14 residues.

This clonotype was picked up many times. V and J are TRBV7-3 and TRBJ2-7, with 7 bases fitting TRBD2. From germline, CDR1 is SGHTA and CDR2 FQGTGA. The CDR3 runs 15 residues. Trimming cost V 1 base and J 8 bases; bases outside gene matches: 11. As DNA, the CDR3 is TGTGCCAGCAGCTTAAAGATTGGACTAGGGGTCCAGCAGTACTTC. As protein: CASSLKIGLGVQQYF.

Many counts were recorded for this clonotype. The V gene is TRBV20-1, the J gene TRBJ2-7; D assignment may be TRBD1 or TRBD2 (5 bases each). Trimming removed 3 bases at V and 7 bases at J, with 10 bases between. Per the germline V gene, CDR1 is DFQATT and CDR2 is SNEGSKA (reference sequence). This CDR3 has 11 amino acids. CDR3 in DNA: TGCAGTGCTAGTGGGGGTGGGGAGCAGTACTTC. Translating it yields CSASGGGEQYF.

The chain employs TRBV28 and TRBJ1-1, with unresolved D. Germline V gene data show CDR1 as MDHEN and CDR2 as SYDVKM. V was clipped by 7 bases and J by 5 bases, with 14 bases between them. CDR3 length equals 13 residues. The CDR3 DNA reads TGTGCCAGCATCACCGGCGGCGTGACTGAAGCTTTCTTT. Translating it yields CASITGGVTEAFF.

The chain uses TRBV6-4 and TRBJ2-6; a possible D gene is TRBD1 (6 bases). From germline, CDR1 is MRHNA and CDR2 SNTAGT. V lost 6 bases and J lost 2, with 20 bases in between. The CDR3 sequence is 18 residues long. The CDR3 sequence: CASRTPADRNTGANVLTF. The CDR3 DNA reads as TGTGCCAGCAGGACACCTGCCGACAGGAACACTGGGGCCAACGTCCTGACTTTC.

This clonotype was counted many times. The chain carries TRBV4-3 and TRBJ2-2; maybe TRBD1 (6 bases). Germline-derived CDR1 and CDR2 are LGHNA and YSLEER. V was pared by 4 bases and J by 7 bases, with 19 bases between. This CDR3 is 16 amino acids long. In nucleotides, the CDR3 is TGCGCCAGCAGCCTAGAGATGAGGGGGACGGACGGGGAGCTGTTTTTT. Translating it yields CASSLEMRGTDGELFF.

The gene calls are TRBV11-2 and TRBJ2-2; D gene uncertain. The CDR3 is 15 amino acids. Germline CDR1 SGHAT, CDR2 FQNNGV. The V and J ends lost 5 bases and 0 bases respectively, with 10 bases between them. The CDR3 DNA reads as TGTGCCAGCAGCCCTGAGGCAACGAACACCGGGGAGCTGTTTTTT. It translates to CASSPEATNTGELFF.

This clonotype was observed many times. The rearrangement uses TRBV20-1 and TRBJ1-1, with TRBD1 matching over 7 bases. V lost 4 bases, J lost 6 bases, and 8 bases stayed unmatched. Germline CDR1 reads DFQATT; CDR2 reads SNEGSKA (reference sequence). This CDR3 comprises 13 residues. The CDR3 sequence: CSATETGSAEAFF. Here the CDR3 DNA reads TGCAGTGCTACCGAGACAGGGTCGGCTGAAGCTTTCTTT.

This clonotype has a count of ten or more. This chain links TRBV28 with TRBJ2-7; 8 bases are shared with TRBD1. The ends lost 0 bases at V and 2 bases at J; junction bases unmatched: 3. Germline V CDR1 and CDR2: MDHEN, SYDVKM. This CDR3 comprises 15 residues. In nucleotides, the CDR3 is TGTGCCAGCAGTTTATGGGTACAGGGGGCCTACGAGCAGTACTTC. Protein sequence: CASSLWVQGAYEQYF.

J is TRBJ1-5 and V is TRBV20-1; weak D call: TRBD1 (6 bases). V dropped 5 bases and J dropped 4 bases, with 18 bases sitting between them. The CDR3 runs to 15 residues. CDR1 is DFQATT, CDR2 SNEGSKA, per germline (reference sequence). CDR3 nucleotide sequence: TGCAGTGCTTCCACACCGGACAGTTGGAATCAGCCCCAGCATTTT. It codes for CSASTPDSWNQPQHF.

There are many counts of this clonotype. The genes are TRBV12-3 or TRBV12-4 and TRBJ2-5; 12 bases line up with TRBD2. The V gene end was trimmed by 5 bases and the J gene end by 4 bases; junction bases not matched to a gene: 5. This CDR3 spans 15 amino acids. The CDR3 loop is CASSPLAGGGETQYF. As DNA, the CDR3 is TGTGCCAGCAGTCCCCTAGCGGGAGGGGGAGAGACCCAGTACTTC.